This TCR beta chain is from a study of glioma-infiltrating T cells after dendritic cell vaccination. At the level of the study: Glioblastoma patients came from Phase I and II dendritic cell vaccination trials.

Deletions cut 0 bases from V and 0 bases from J, with 6 bases between. CDR1 and CDR2 from the germline V gene are LGHNA and YNFKEQ. The CDR3 is made up of 14 amino acids. Amplification used 60 V beta primers and 13 J beta primers. This table comes from immunoSEQ multiplex PCR, and its TCRdb copy is limited to in-frame clones, with some not included. The sample contains some 73,000 clones, over 75% of which appear only once. This chain connects TRBV4-2 to TRBJ2-7; no clear D. The source material was blood, sampled before dendritic cell vaccination. The source of this sequence is a human donor with glioblastoma. CDR3 loop: CASSQEYSSYEQYF. CDR3 nucleotide sequence: TGTGCCAGCAGCCAAGAATACAGCTCCTACGAGCAGTACTTC.